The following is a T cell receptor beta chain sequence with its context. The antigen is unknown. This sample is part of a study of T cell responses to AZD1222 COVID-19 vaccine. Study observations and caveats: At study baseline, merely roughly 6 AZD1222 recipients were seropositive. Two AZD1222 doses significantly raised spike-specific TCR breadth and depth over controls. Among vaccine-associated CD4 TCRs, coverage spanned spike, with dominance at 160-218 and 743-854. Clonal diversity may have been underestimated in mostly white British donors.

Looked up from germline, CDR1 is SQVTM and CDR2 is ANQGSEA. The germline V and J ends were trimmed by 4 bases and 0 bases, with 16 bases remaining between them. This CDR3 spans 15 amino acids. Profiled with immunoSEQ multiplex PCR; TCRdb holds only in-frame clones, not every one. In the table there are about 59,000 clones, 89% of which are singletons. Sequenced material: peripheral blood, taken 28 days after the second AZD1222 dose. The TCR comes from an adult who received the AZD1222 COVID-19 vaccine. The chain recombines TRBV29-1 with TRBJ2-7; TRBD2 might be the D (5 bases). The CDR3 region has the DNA TGCAGCGTTGTTCCCCCCGATGGGAGCTCCTACGAGCAGTACTTC. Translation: CSVVPPDGSSYEQYF.